This T cell receptor (beta chain) was recorded in a study of T cell responses to AZD1222 COVID-19 vaccine. Germline CDR1 reads SGHAT; CDR2 reads FQNNGV. This CDR3 has 12 residues. V was pared by 2 bases and J by 13 bases, with 12 bases between. The table came from immunoSEQ multiplex PCR; TCRdb's copy has only in-frame clones and leaves some out. The repertoire consists of about 98,000 clones, with approximately 86% occurring once and the leading ten covering 5%. The rearrangement links TRBV11-2 to TRBJ2-1; D tentatively reads TRBD1 or TRBD2 (6 bases each). The sample in question was peripheral blood, obtained on day 0 of AZD1222 vaccination. The source is an adult in good health. CDR3 coding DNA: TGTGCCAGCAGCTTATCGGGGGCGCCCCAGTTCTTC. Protein sequence: CASSLSGAPQFF.